The rows below give T cell receptor beta chains drawn from one sample of a study of OX40 agonist ivuxolimab in advanced cancers. Profiling relied on immunoSEQ multiplex PCR, and the TCRdb table lists in-frame clones only, not all of them. The profile shows about 90,000 clones, around 90% of them singletons. Sequenced here: CD4+ or CD8+ T cells sorted from blood, sampled in a trial of the OX40 agonist ivuxolimab. The receptors derive from an adult with an advanced solid tumor such as melanoma, head and neck, liver or kidney cancer. Each CDR3 is given with its conserved first and last residue. The D gene is left open where the match is weak. Size values are once, few and many counts, or a class for expanded clones, and some rows have none.

V	D	J	size	CDR3	DNA
TRBV19	TRBD1	TRBJ1-2	-	CASSRQTGEGGYTF	TGTGCCAGTAGCCGCCAAACAGGGGAGGGAGGCTACACCTTC
TRBV2	TRBD2	TRBJ2-7	few	CASRMTSLHEQYF	TGTGCCAGCAGGATGACTAGCTTGCACGAGCAGTACTTC
TRBV29-1	-	TRBJ2-7	-	CSGGTSGTEQYF	TGCAGCGGCGGGACATCCGGGACCGAGCAGTACTTC
TRBV7-9	TRBD2	TRBJ2-7	-	CASSLGGGLAPYEQYF	TGTGCCAGCAGCTTAGGGGGAGGACTAGCCCCCTACGAGCAGTACTTC
TRBV10-3	-	TRBJ2-1	-	CAISAPGNEQFF	TGTGCCATCAGTGCCCCCGGGAATGAGCAGTTCTTC
TRBV19	-	TRBJ2-6	-	CASSIFSGSGANVLTF	TGTGCCAGTAGTATTTTTTCAGGAAGTGGGGCCAACGTCCTGACTTTC
TRBV10-3	-	TRBJ2-5	-	CAISAGPNGETQYF	TGTGCCATCAGTGCAGGGCCCAACGGGGAGACCCAGTACTTC
TRBV28	-	TRBJ2-6	-	CASSFSGAGANVLTF	TGTGCCAGCAGTTTCTCGGGCGCTGGGGCCAACGTCCTGACTTTC
TRBV5-4	-	TRBJ1-1	-	CASSLGGTRSEAFF	TGTGCCAGCAGCTTGGGGGGGACAAGAAGCGAAGCTTTCTTT
TRBV4-2	-	TRBJ2-2	-	CASSQVSGELFF	TGTGCCAGCAGCCAGGTATCCGGGGAGCTGTTTTTT
TRBV6-1	-	TRBJ2-1	-	CASKEGTNNEQFF	TGTGCCAGCAAAGAAGGAACCAACAATGAGCAGTTCTTC
TRBV30	-	TRBJ2-2	-	CAWSVYTGELFF	TGTGCCTGGAGTGTATACACCGGGGAGCTGTTTTTT
TRBV15	TRBD2	TRBJ2-7	-	CATRASGYEQYF	TGTGCCACCAGGGCTAGCGGCTACGAGCAGTACTTC
TRBV5-1	-	TRBJ2-2	-	CASSLERTGELFF	TGCGCCAGCAGCTTGGAACGTACCGGGGAGCTGTTTTTT